This T cell receptor (beta chain) derives from a study of T cell responses to AZD1222 COVID-19 vaccine. General study results and limits: Nearly half of spike-specific TCRs reportedly target unmutated variant regions. Dominant CD4 TCR responses targeted spike regions 160-218 and 743-854.

Generated by immunoSEQ multiplex PCR, the TCRdb table keeps only in-frame clones and is missing some. The table has about 69,000 clones, roughly 85% seen once. Researchers grouped second doses given at about 4 or about 12 weeks into one pool. On this clone itself: What it binds is not known.

This CDR3 spans 13 amino acids. Deletions cut 6 bases from V and 4 bases from J, with 12 bases between. Here the sequenced sample was peripheral blood, taken 28 days after the second AZD1222 dose. This TCR derives from an adult who received the AZD1222 COVID-19 vaccine. The rearrangement links TRBV12-3 or TRBV12-4 to TRBJ2-5; no clear D. CDR3: CASRRSGGETQYF. DNA for the CDR3: TGTGCCAGCAGACGGTCGGGCGGAGAGACCCAGTACTTC.